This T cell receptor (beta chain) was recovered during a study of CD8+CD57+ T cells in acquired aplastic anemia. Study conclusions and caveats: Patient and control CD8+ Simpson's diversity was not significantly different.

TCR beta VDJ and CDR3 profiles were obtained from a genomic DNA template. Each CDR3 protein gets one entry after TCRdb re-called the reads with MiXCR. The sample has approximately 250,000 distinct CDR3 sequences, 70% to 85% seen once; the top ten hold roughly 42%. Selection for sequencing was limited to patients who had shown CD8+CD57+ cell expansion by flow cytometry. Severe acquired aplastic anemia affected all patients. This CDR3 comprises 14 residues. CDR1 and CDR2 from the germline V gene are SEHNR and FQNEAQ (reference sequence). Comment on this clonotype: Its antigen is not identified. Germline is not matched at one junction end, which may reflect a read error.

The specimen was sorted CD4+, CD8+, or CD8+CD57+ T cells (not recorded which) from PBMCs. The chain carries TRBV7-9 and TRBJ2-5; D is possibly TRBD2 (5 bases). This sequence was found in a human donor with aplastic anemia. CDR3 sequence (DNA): TGTGCCACCAGCTTAGCGAGCGAGGAAGACAACCATTACTTC. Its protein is CATSLASEEDNHYF. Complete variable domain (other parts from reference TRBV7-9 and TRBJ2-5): DTGVSQNPRHKITKRGQNVTFRCDPISEHNRLYWYRQTLGQGPEFLTYFQNEAQLEKSRLLSDRFSAERPKGSFSTLEIQRTEQGDSAMYLCATSLASEEDNHYFGPGTRLLVL.